This is a list of T cell receptor beta chains from one sample in a study of blood T cell repertoires in COVID-19. Sequencing was performed with immunoSEQ multiplex PCR; in TCRdb, only in-frame clones are kept and a portion is missing. The table has 150,000 to 200,000 clones, roughly 86% seen once. The sample consisted of peripheral blood. The receptors were sampled from a man between 35 and 55 years old with active or convalescent COVID-19. The CDR3 runs from the conserved cysteine through the conserved F or W. Size is stated for part of the rows, as once, few or many counts, or as a class when the clone is expanded.

V: TRBV28
size: few
J: TRBJ1-1
CDR3: CASSLPGVTEAFF

V: TRBV3-1/TRBV3-2
size: NA
J: TRBJ1-3
CDR3: CASSPTESSGNTIYF

V: TRBV7-9
size: NA
J: TRBJ1-3
CDR3: CASSAGSDGNTIYF

V: TRBV7-6
size: once
J: TRBJ2-1
CDR3: CASSIRGGYNEQFF

V: TRBV18
size: NA
J: TRBJ2-7
CDR3: CASSPPNSGGAVGYEQYF

V: TRBV19
size: few
J: TRBJ2-3
CDR3: CASSIGLGPGQGTDTQYF

V: TRBV24-1
size: NA
J: TRBJ1-5
CDR3: CATSDKQGSNQPQHF

V: TRBV7-2
size: NA
J: TRBJ2-1
CDR3: CASSLTSGGANEQFF

V: TRBV13
size: NA
J: TRBJ1-2
CDR3: CASSLVSGNYGYTF

V: TRBV10-2
size: once
J: TRBJ2-7
CDR3: CASSLTGSYEQYF

V: TRBV5-1
size: once
J: TRBJ1-2
CDR3: CASSLDRAVYGYTF

V: TRBV6-5
size: once
J: TRBJ1-1
CDR3: CASRKAGITEAFF

V: TRBV2
size: NA
J: TRBJ1-2
CDR3: CASSARGGTNYGYTF

V: TRBV13
size: NA
J: TRBJ2-3
CDR3: CASSEQGAVGTDTQYF

V: TRBV24-1
size: NA
J: TRBJ2-2
CDR3: CATSDPTGVNTGELFF

V: TRBV7-9
size: NA
J: TRBJ1-6
CDR3: CASSSTANSPLHF

V: TRBV13
size: NA
J: TRBJ1-1
CDR3: CASSTSRARIQSFTEAFF

V: TRBV10-1
size: NA
J: TRBJ2-5
CDR3: CASSDLKEASSQETQYF

V: TRBV11-2
size: NA
J: TRBJ1-1
CDR3: CASSQVGGTEAFF

V: TRBV4-1
size: few
J: TRBJ1-4
CDR3: CASSPLSSEKLFF

V: TRBV10-3
size: many
J: TRBJ1-2
CDR3: CAISQTGHNGYTF

V: TRBV6-1
size: NA
J: TRBJ1-1
CDR3: CASSEYWAGDTEAFF

V: TRBV10-2
size: NA
J: TRBJ2-5
CDR3: CASATSGGPPTQYF

V: TRBV2
size: few
J: TRBJ1-5
CDR3: CASSSRGEGYSNQPQHF

V: TRBV27
size: NA
J: TRBJ2-4
CDR3: CASSLSGAGNIQYF

V: TRBV2
size: NA
J: TRBJ1-2
CDR3: CASGDRPRYGYTF

V: TRBV6-5
size: NA
J: TRBJ1-1
CDR3: CATGVERRAEAFF

V: TRBV9
size: few
J: TRBJ1-1
CDR3: CASSSRQNMNTEAFF

V: TRBV4-2
size: NA
J: TRBJ2-3
CDR3: CASSPYGLAGGPIDTQYF

V: TRBV6-6
size: few
J: TRBJ1-1
CDR3: CASSSGGADFTEAFF

V: TRBV9
size: NA
J: TRBJ2-2
CDR3: CASSSGGTGAAGELFF

V: TRBV6-4
size: NA
J: TRBJ2-7
CDR3: CASSVRTGISYEQYF

V: TRBV5-8
size: NA
J: TRBJ2-5
CDR3: CASSGLDTVGETQYF

V: TRBV14
size: NA
J: TRBJ2-7
CDR3: CASSRAGTGYEQYF

V: TRBV6-5
size: once
J: TRBJ2-1
CDR3: CASSQRNEQFF

V: TRBV9
size: NA
J: TRBJ1-5
CDR3: CASSPRDRDNQPQHF

V: TRBV5-6
size: NA
J: TRBJ2-7
CDR3: CASSLRQGNPYEQYF

V: TRBV6-6
size: NA
J: TRBJ1-5
CDR3: CASRPGQISNQPQHF

V: TRBV19
size: NA
J: TRBJ2-3
CDR3: CASSIVVSREGLGTDTQYF

V: TRBV5-1
size: NA
J: TRBJ2-2
CDR3: CASSNDRGFGELFF

V: TRBV5-1
size: NA
J: TRBJ1-6
CDR3: CASSLSGGQDSPLHF

V: TRBV18
size: NA
J: TRBJ1-1
CDR3: CASSPGQGMNTEAFF

V: TRBV2
size: NA
J: TRBJ2-5
CDR3: CASSPTGASGETQYF

V: TRBV4-3
size: NA
J: TRBJ2-1
CDR3: CASSQSQGTHEQFF

V: TRBV5-4
size: NA
J: TRBJ1-2
CDR3: CASRRETFLYGYTF

V: TRBV11-2
size: once
J: TRBJ1-2
CDR3: CASSSTGGHYGYTF

V: TRBV30
size: NA
J: TRBJ1-6
CDR3: CAGVGGYNSPLHF

V: TRBV7-8
size: NA
J: TRBJ1-3
CDR3: CASSSLVPSGNTIYF

V: TRBV6-2/TRBV6-3
size: NA
J: TRBJ1-1
CDR3: CASSTRVGTEAFF

V: TRBV28
size: NA
J: TRBJ1-5
CDR3: CASSLLAGDRKPQHF

V: TRBV7-9
size: NA
J: TRBJ2-2
CDR3: CASSRRTGFGVAGELFF

V: TRBV15
size: NA
J: TRBJ1-5
CDR3: CATSRDLRTVNQPQHF

V: TRBV7-2
size: few
J: TRBJ2-5
CDR3: CASSSIAGASSGETQYF

V: TRBV4-2
size: few
J: TRBJ2-5
CDR3: CASSQDVAAQETQYF

V: TRBV5-4
size: NA
J: TRBJ2-7
CDR3: CASSPGTSRGPYEQYF

V: TRBV19
size: NA
J: TRBJ1-5
CDR3: CATNPGSNQPQHF

V: TRBV5-1
size: NA
J: TRBJ1-1
CDR3: CASSLVTGETEAFF

V: TRBV5-6
size: NA
J: TRBJ1-1
CDR3: CASSSGLREAAFF

V: TRBV28
size: NA
J: TRBJ1-5
CDR3: CASWGQGRINQPQHF